This T cell receptor (beta chain) was identified during a study of cytomegalovirus exposure and HLA in healthy donors. Whole-study results and caveats: Based on reports, TCR beta sequences accurately predicted HLA-A and HLA-B alleles for most subjects.

In the PCR, 60 Vbeta and 13 Jbeta primers were used. Only in-frame clones appear in the TCRdb table, and some are missing; sequencing was by immunoSEQ multiplex PCR. The repertoire holds some 200,000 clones, with roughly 80% as singletons. About this clone itself: Its antigen is currently unknown.

Looked up from germline, CDR1 is SGHAT and CDR2 is FQNNGV. The V end was cut by 2 bases, the J end by 11 bases, with 15 bases between. CDR3 size: 14 residues. This TCR came from a woman aged 50 to 60 in good health and CMV-seropositive. Sample: PBMCs. The V call is TRBV11-2, the J call TRBJ1-4; D call uncertain. CDR3 nucleotide sequence: TGTGCCAGCAGCTTAATGAGGGAGGGAAGTAAACTGTTTTTT. Translation: CASSLMREGSKLFF.